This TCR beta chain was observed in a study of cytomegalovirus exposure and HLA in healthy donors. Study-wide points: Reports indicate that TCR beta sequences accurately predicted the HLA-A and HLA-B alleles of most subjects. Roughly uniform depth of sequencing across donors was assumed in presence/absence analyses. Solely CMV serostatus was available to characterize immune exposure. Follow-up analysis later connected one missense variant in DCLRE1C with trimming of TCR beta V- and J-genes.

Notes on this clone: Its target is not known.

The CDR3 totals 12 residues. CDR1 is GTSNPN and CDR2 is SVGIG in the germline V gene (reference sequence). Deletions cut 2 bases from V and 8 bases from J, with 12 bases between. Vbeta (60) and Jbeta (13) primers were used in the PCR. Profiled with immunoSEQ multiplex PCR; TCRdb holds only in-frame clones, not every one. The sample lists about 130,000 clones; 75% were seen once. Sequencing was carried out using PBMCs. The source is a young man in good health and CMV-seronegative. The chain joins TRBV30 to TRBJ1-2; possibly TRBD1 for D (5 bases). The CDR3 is CAWSYGAGGYTF. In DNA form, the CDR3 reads TGTGCCTGGAGTTACGGGGCGGGAGGCTACACCTTC.